The 20 T cell receptor beta chains listed next were all sequenced from one sample in a study of shared clonotypes between healthy human individuals. TCRdb keeps only in-frame clones here, not all; method: immunoSEQ multiplex PCR. The data contain 760,000 or so clones, roughly 96% of them singletons. As defined, naive CD8 cells were CD45RO-negative and positively selected for CCR7, with terminally differentiated effector memory CD45RA+ cells excluded. Sequences were obtained from naive CD8+ T cells sorted from blood. The receptors originated from a man younger than 45 in good health.

CDR3 nucleotide sequence: TGTGCCAGCAGTGCCGGTAGCACTGAAGCTTTCTTT. Protein sequence: CASSAGSTEAFF. This chain links TRBV27 with TRBJ1-1; D remains ambiguous. V was cut by 5 bases and J by 4 bases, with 8 bases left in between. This CDR3 has 12 amino acids. Germline V CDR1 and CDR2: MNHEY, SMNVEV (reference sequence).

The CDR3 DNA reads TGTGCCAGCAGGGAGGACAGGGCGGGGACCGGGGAGCTGTTTTTT. Translated, it gives CASREDRAGTGELFF. The V and J genes are TRBV27 and TRBJ2-2; 8 nucleotides line up with TRBD1. Germline V gene lookup returns CDR1 MNHEY and CDR2 SMNVEV (reference sequence). The CDR3 has 15 amino acids. The V and J ends lost 6 bases and 5 bases, in that order; junction bases with no gene match: 8.

The chain employs TRBV14 and TRBJ2-3; D might be TRBD2 (6 bases). Trimming cost V 3 bases and J 2 bases, with 15 bases left between them. Germline V lookup: CDR1 SGHDN, CDR2 FVKESK. The CDR3 loop spans 16 amino acids. CDR3 coding DNA: TGTGCCAGCAGCCACGGAACGGGACTCTTCACAGATACGCAGTATTTT. Encoded protein: CASSHGTGLFTDTQYF.

The chain recombines TRBV28 with TRBJ2-7; D unresolved. The germline CDR1 and CDR2 sequences are MDHEN and SYDVKM. The V end lost 5 bases, the J end lost 3 bases, and 8 bases lay between the germline ends. The CDR3 covers 12 residues. CDR3 protein: CASSQTVYEQYF. As DNA, the CDR3 is TGTGCCAGCAGTCAGACGGTCTACGAGCAGTACTTC.

The chain combines TRBV11-2 with TRBJ2-1; possibly TRBD2 for D (5 bases). The CDR3 contains 12 residues. V lost 1 base and J 7 bases, leaving 5 bases between the germline ends. Germline loops: CDR1 SGHAT, CDR2 FQNNGV. CDR3 nucleotides: TGTGCCAGCAGCTTAGGGAGGAATGAGCAGTTCTTC. Protein: CASSLGRNEQFF.

The rearrangement links TRBV5-1 to TRBJ2-7; the match to TRBD1 covers 7 bases. The germline V gene encodes CDR1 SGHRS and CDR2 YFSETQ. The CDR3 consists of 15 residues. V lost 1 base to trimming and J lost 4 bases; unmatched junction nucleotides: 8. This CDR3 reads CASSLRLGTAYEQYF. In nucleotides, the CDR3 is TGCGCCAGCAGCTTGAGGTTGGGGACAGCGTACGAGCAGTACTTC.

Points on this clone: This CDR3 is also generated by other DNA sequences in the sample. The rearrangement joins TRBV7-9 to TRBJ2-1; D call uncertain. This CDR3 is built from 12 residues. CDR1 SEHNR and CDR2 FQNEAQ come from the germline V gene (reference sequence). Trimming shortened V by 5 bases and J by 4 bases, and 6 bases separated the two germline ends. In DNA, the CDR3 is TGTGCCAGCAGCCTGACGTACAATGAGCAGTTCTTC. As protein: CASSLTYNEQFF.

CDR3 sequence (DNA): TGTGCCAGCAGCGGGGGACTAGCGGGAGATATGTTTGAGCAGTTCTTC. It codes for CASSGGLAGDMFEQFF. V is TRBV7-6 and J is TRBJ2-1; 14 bases line up with TRBD2. With 5 bases clipped from V and 9 bases from J, the junction kept 9 bases outside the gene matches. The V gene's germline CDR1 is SGHVS and CDR2 FNYEAQ. There are 16 residues in the CDR3.

The chain joins TRBV6-1 to TRBJ2-1; 12 nucleotides match TRBD2. From germline, CDR1 is MNHNS and CDR2 SASEGT. V trimming: 7 bases; J trimming: 5 bases; junction bases outside the gene matches: 6. There are 15 residues in the CDR3. CDR3 sequence reads: CASNLAGGGHNEQFF. CDR3 bases: TGTGCCAGCAATCTAGCGGGAGGGGGGCACAATGAGCAGTTCTTC.

The chain joins TRBV10-2 to TRBJ1-1, with D possibly matching TRBD1 (5 bases). Germline V gives CDR1 WSHSY, CDR2 SAAADI. This CDR3 is 13 amino acids long. V lost 8 bases and J lost 4, with 14 bases in between. In DNA, the CDR3 is TGCGCCAGCCACCGCGGGGGGGGCACTGAAGCTTTCTTT. This gives the protein CASHRGGGTEAFF.

The chain is built from TRBV19 and TRBJ1-2; a possible D gene is TRBD1 (5 bases). The CDR3 covers 14 residues. Germline loops: CDR1 LNHDA, CDR2 SQIVND (reference sequence). V was trimmed by 1 base and J by 5 bases, leaving 11 bases between them. DNA for the CDR3: TGTGCCAGTAGTATAGGGGGACCTCGTTATGGCTACACCTTC. Its translation is CASSIGGPRYGYTF.

This chain uses TRBV13 with TRBJ1-1, with a weak D call TRBD1 (5 bases). The CDR3 runs 16 residues. Between the trimmed V and J ends, which lost 3 bases and 4 bases, there was a span of 18 bases. Germline CDR1 is PRHDT and CDR2 is FYEKMQ (reference sequence). Here the CDR3 reads CASSLGGPGGSTEAFF. The DNA of the CDR3 is TGTGCCAGCAGCTTGGGAGGGCCCGGGGGGAGCACTGAAGCTTTCTTT.

The rearrangement joins TRBV4-1 to TRBJ1-5, with TRBD1 as a possible D gene (5 bases). Germline loops: CDR1 MGHRA, CDR2 YSYEKL. The CDR3 is 14 residues long. With 0 bases removed from V and 6 bases from J, the gap between germline ends came to 9 bases. The DNA for the CDR3 is TGCGCCAGCAGCCAAGACCAGGGACTTCAGCCCCAGCATTTT. Translating gives CASSQDQGLQPQHF.

The chain has TRBV4-1 and TRBJ2-7; 8 bases line up with TRBD1. V trimming: 3 bases; J trimming: 2 bases; junction bases outside the gene matches: 6. The germline V gene encodes CDR1 MGHRA and CDR2 YSYEKL. The CDR3 runs to 15 residues. CDR3 loop: CASSQGQGAPYEQYF. Here the CDR3 DNA reads TGCGCCAGCAGCCAGGGGCAGGGGGCCCCCTACGAGCAGTACTTC.

The sample holds one count of this clone. V gene TRBV28 combines with J gene TRBJ2-7, with TRBD2 matching over 10 bases. There are 16 residues in the CDR3. The germline V gene has CDR1 MDHEN and CDR2 SYDVKM. V lost 5 bases, J lost 7 bases, and 14 bases stayed unmatched. This CDR3 is CASSPIGTSAVLEQYF. The CDR3 nucleotides are TGTGCCAGCAGTCCAATTGGGACTAGCGCGGTTCTGGAGCAGTACTTC.

The V gene is TRBV11-2, the J gene TRBJ2-1; TRBD2 matches 14 bases. From germline, CDR1 is SGHAT and CDR2 FQNNGV. Trimming cost V 3 bases and J 9 bases; bases outside gene matches: 10. CDR3 length: 17 residues. The CDR3 protein is CASSFNPGLAGAVEQFF. CDR3 DNA sequence: TGTGCCAGCAGCTTTAACCCGGGACTAGCGGGAGCAGTTGAGCAGTTCTTC. Complete variable domain (other parts from reference TRBV11-2 and TRBJ2-1): EAGVAQSPRYKIIEKRQSVAFWCNPISGHATLYWYQQILGQGPKLLIQFQNNGVVDDSQLPKDRFSAERLKGVDSTLKIQPAKLEDSAVYLCASSFNPGLAGAVEQFFGPGTRLTVL.

The V and J genes are TRBV5-5 and TRBJ2-1; D may correspond to TRBD1 or TRBD2 (5 bases each). The CDR3 runs to 13 residues. Trimming pared 0 bases from V and 10 bases from J, leaving 11 bases between. CDR1 and CDR2 (germline): SGHKS, YYEKEE (reference sequence). The CDR3 reads CASSLGGWGEQFF. For the CDR3, the DNA is TGTGCCAGCAGCTTGGGCGGGTGGGGGGAGCAGTTCTTC.

Regarding this clone: The sample contains more than one DNA sequence encoding this CDR3. This chain links TRBV6-5 with TRBJ1-2, with D hard to call. Between the trimmed V and J ends, which lost 0 bases and 5 bases, there was a span of 10 bases. Per the germline V gene, CDR1 is MNHEY and CDR2 is SVGAGI. The CDR3 totals 14 residues. The CDR3 sequence: CASSYSTEPYGYTF. CDR3 nucleotides: TGTGCCAGCAGTTACTCAACCGAACCGTATGGCTACACCTTC.

The chain uses TRBV10-3 and TRBJ2-2; D ambiguous. V was clipped by 7 bases and J by 5 bases, with 17 bases between them. CDR3 size: 15 residues. Germline values: CDR1 ENHRY, CDR2 SYGVKD. CDR3 DNA sequence: TGTGCCATCACCCCCGAATCCGGTAGAACCGGGGAGCTGTTTTTT. Translated, it gives CAITPESGRTGELFF.

The chain is built from TRBV4-1 and TRBJ2-7; D is uncertain. Trimming took off 1 base at V and 1 base at J, with 11 bases between the two ends. The germline V gene has CDR1 MGHRA and CDR2 YSYEKL. The CDR3 spans 15 residues. CDR3 bases: TGCGCCAGCAGCCAAGCAGTATCTGCGTCCTACGAGCAGTACTTC. It is translated as CASSQAVSASYEQYF.